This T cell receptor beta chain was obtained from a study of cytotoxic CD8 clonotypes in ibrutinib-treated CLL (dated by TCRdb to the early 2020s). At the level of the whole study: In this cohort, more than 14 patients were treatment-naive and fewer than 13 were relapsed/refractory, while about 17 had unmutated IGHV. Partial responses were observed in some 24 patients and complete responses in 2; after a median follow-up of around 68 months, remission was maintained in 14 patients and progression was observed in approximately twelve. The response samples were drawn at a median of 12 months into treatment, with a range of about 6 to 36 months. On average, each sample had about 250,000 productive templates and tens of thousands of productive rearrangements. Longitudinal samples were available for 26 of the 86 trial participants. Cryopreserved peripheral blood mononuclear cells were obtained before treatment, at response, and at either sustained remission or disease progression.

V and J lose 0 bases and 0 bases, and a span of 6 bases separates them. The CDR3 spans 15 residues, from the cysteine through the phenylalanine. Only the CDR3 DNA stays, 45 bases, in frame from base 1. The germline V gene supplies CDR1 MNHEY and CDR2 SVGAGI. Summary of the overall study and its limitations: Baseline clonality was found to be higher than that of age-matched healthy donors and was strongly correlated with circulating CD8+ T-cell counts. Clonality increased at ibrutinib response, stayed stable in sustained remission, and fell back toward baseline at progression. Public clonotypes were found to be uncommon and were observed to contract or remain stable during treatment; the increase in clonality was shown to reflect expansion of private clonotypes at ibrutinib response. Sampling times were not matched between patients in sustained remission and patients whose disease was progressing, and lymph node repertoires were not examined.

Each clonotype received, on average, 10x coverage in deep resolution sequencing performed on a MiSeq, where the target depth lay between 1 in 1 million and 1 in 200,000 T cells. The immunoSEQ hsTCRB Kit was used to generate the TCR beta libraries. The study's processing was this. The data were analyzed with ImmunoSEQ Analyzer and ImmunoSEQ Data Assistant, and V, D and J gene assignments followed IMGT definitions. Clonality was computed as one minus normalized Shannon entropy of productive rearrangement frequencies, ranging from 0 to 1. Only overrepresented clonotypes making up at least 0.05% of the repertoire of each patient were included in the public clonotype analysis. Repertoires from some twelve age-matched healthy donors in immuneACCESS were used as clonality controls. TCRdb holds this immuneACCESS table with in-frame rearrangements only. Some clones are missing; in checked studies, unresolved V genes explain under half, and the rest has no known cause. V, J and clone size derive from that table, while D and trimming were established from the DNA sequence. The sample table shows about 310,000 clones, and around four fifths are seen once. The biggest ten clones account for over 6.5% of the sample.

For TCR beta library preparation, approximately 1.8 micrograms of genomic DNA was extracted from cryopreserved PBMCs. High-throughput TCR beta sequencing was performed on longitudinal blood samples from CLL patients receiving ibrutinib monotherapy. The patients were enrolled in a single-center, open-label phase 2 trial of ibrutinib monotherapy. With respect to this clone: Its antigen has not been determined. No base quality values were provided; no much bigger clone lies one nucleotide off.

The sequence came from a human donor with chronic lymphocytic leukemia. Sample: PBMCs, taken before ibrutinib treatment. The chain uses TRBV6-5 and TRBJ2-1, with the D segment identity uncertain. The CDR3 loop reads CASSYSESSYNEQFF. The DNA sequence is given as TGTGCCAGCAGTTACTCTGAGAGCTCCTACAATGAGCAGTTCTTC.